The entry below gives a single TCR beta chain sequence along with its context. Its antigen is still unknown. The record originates from a study of PD-1 blockade in classical Hodgkin lymphoma. Notes on the study in general: Reported findings placed baseline TCR diversity lower in newly diagnosed patients (compared with healthy donors). Exclusion removed patients who began nivolumab under 1 year after ASCT.

Germline CDR1 and CDR2: SEHNR and FQNEAQ (reference sequence). This CDR3 contains 14 residues. V was trimmed by 2 bases and J by 0 bases, leaving 6 bases between them. Brentuximab vedotin exposure varied among the patients, all of whom had relapsed after autologous stem cell transplantation. Libraries were prepared by immunoSEQ multiplex PCR; TCRdb keeps only in-frame clonotypes and omits some of them. Of some 150,000 clones listed, less than 80% are singletons. The sequences come from peripheral blood mononuclear cells (PBMCs), collected before the second cycle of nivolumab. The clonotype was recovered from a human donor with classical Hodgkin lymphoma. The rearrangement joins TRBV7-9 to TRBJ2-3; D remains ambiguous. The CDR3 reads CASSLRLSTDTQYF. DNA for the CDR3: TGTGCCAGCAGCTTACGGCTTAGCACAGATACGCAGTATTTT.